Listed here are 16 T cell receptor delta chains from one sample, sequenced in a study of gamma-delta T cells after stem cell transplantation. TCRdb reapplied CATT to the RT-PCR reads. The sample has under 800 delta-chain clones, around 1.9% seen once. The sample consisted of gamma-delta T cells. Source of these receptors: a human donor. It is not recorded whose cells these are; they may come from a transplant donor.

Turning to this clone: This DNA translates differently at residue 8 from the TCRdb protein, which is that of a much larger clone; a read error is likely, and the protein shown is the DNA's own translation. The CDR3 loop is CACDTVGRGYVNLDTDKLIF. Here the CDR3 DNA reads TGTGCCTGTGACACCGTTGGTAGGGGATACGTCAATTTGGACACCGATAAACTCATCTTT. This sequence joins TRDV2 and TRDJ1; 9 positions agree with TRDD3. The CDR3 totals 20 residues. Germline lookup yields CDR1 GEAIGNYY and CDR2 EKD. V was pared by 0 bases and J by 0 bases, with 16 bases of the junction left unmatched.

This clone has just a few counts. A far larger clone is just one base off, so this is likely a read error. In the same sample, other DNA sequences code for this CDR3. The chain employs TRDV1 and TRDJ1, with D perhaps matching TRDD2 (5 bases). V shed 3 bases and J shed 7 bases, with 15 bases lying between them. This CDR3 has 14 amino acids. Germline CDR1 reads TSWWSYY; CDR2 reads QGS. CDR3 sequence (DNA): TGTGCTCTTGGGGAGCCTACCTATTTGGGTAAACTCATCTTT. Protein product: CALGEPTYLGKLIF.

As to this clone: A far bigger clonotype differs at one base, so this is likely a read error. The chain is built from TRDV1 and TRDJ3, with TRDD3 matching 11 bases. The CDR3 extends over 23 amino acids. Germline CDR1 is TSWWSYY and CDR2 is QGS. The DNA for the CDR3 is TGTGCTCCTGGGGAAGGTTGGGGGATACGCTCCCGACCCAGCTCCTGGGACACCCGACAGATGTTTTTC. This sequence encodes CAPGEGWGIRSRPSSWDTRQMFF.

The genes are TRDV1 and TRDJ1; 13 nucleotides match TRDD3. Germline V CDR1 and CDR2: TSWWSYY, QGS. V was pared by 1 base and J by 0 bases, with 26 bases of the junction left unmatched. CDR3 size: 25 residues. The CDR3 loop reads CALGEPREPLTGGYAKSPYTDKLIF. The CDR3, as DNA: TGTGCTCTTGGGGAACCAAGGGAACCTCTCACTGGGGGATACGCGAAAAGCCCGTACACCGATAAACTCATCTTT.

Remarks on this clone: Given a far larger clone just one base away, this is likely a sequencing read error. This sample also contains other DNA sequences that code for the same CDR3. For the CDR3, the DNA is TGTGCTCTTGGGGAACTCCGGCCTTCCTACGGCTCTGGGGGGCCCCACACCGATAAACTCATCTTT. As protein: CALGELRPSYGSGGPHTDKLIF. V gene TRDV1 combines with J gene TRDJ1; 9 bases agree with TRDD2. Germline V gives CDR1 TSWWSYY, CDR2 QGS. V lost 0 bases and J lost 0; bases outside the gene matches: 20. The CDR3 loop spans 22 amino acids.

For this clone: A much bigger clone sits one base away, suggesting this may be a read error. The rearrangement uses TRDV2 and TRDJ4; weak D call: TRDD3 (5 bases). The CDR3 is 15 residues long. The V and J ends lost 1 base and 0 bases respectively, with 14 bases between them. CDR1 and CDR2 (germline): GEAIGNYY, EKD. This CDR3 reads CACDTEGLSARPLIF. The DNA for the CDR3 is TGTGCCTGTGACACTGAGGGATTATCGGCCAGACCCCTGATCTTT.

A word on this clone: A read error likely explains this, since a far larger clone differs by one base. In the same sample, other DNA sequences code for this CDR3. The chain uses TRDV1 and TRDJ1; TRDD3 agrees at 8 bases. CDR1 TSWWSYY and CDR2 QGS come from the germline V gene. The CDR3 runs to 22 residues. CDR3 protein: CALGTKSPGLPQYWGATDKLIF. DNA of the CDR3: TGTGCTCTTGGGACCAAGTCTCCAGGGTTACCCCAGTACTGGGGGGCTACCGATAAGCTCATCTTT.

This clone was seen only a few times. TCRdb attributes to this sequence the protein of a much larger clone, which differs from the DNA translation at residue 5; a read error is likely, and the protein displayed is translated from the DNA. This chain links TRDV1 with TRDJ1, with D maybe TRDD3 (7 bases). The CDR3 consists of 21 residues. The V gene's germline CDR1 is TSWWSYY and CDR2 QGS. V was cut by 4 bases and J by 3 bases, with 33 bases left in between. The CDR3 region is CALGGLVPKRGDRSFPDKLIF. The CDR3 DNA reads TGTGCTCTTGGGGGATTAGTACCTAAACGAGGGGATAGGTCCTTCCCCGATAAACTCATCTTT.

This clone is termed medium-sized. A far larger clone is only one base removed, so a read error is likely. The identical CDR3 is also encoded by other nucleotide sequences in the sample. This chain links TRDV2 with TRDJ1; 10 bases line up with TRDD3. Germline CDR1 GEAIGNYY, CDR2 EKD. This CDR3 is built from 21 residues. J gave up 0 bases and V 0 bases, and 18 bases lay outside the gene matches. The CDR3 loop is CACDTVIGGYAKSPYTDKLIF. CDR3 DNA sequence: TGTGCCTGTGACACCGTAATCGGGGGATACGCGAAAAGCCCGTACACCGATAAACTCATCTTT.

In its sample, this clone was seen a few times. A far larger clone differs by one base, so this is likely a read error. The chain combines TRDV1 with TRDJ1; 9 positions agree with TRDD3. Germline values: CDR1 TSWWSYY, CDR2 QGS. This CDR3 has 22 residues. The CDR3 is CALGELKLSFSYWGTTTDKIIF. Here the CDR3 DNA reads TGTGCTCTTGGGGAACTTAAGCTTTCCTTCTCGTACTGGGGGACTACCACCGATAAAATCATCTTT.

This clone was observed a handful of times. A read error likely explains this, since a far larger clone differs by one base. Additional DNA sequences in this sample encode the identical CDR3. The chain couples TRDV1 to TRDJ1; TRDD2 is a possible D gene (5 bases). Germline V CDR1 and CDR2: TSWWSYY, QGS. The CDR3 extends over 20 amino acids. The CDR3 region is CALGEGSLRALGVATDKLIF. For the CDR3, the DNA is TGTGCTCTTGGGGAAGGATCCCTACGCGCTTTGGGAGTCGCCACCGATAAACTCATCTTC.

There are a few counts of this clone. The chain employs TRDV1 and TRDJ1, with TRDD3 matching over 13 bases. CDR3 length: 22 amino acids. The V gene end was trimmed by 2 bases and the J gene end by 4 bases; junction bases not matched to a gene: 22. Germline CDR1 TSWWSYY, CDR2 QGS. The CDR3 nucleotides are TGTGCTCTTGGGGAATGCCTTCCTCAAGAAACGTACTGGGGGATACGCGTCGATAAACTCATCTTT. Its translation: CALGECLPQETYWGIRVDKLIF.

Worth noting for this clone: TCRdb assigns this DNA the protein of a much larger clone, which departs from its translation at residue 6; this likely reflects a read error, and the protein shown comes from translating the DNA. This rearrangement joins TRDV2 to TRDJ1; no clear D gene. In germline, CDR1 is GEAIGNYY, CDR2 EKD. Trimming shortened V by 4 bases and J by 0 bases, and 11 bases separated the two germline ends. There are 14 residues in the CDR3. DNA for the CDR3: TGTGCCTGTGATGGGAGGATCCACACCGATAAACTCATCTTT. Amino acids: CACDGRIHTDKLIF.

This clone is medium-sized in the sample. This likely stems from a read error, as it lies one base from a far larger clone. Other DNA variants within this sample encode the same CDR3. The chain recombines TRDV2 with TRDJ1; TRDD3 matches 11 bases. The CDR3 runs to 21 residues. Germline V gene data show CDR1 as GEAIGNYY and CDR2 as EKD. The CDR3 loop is CACDTVIGGYAKSPYTDKLIF. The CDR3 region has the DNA TGTGCCTGTGACACCGTAATTGGGGGATACGCGAAAAGCCCGTACACTGATAAACTCATCTTT.

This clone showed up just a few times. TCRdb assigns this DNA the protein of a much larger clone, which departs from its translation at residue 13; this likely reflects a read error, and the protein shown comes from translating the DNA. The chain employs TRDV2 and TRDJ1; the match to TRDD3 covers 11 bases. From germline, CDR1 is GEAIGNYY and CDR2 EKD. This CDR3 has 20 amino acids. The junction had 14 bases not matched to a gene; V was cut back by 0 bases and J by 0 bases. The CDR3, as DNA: TGTGCCTGTGACACCGTTGGTGGGGGATACGTCAATTCGGACACCGATAAACTCATCTTT. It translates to CACDTVGGGYVNSDTDKLIF.

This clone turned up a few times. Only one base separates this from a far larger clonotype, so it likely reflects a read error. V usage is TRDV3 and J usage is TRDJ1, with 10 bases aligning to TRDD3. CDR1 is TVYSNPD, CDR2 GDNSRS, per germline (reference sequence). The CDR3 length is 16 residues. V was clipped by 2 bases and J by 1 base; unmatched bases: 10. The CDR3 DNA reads TGTGCCTTTGGGGGGACTGGGGGATCCTTCACCGATAAACTCATCTTT. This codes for CAFGGTGGSFTDKLIF.